This T cell receptor (beta chain) was retrieved from a study of T cells expressing NK-cell markers. Looking at the study overall: Sorted CD3+CD56+NKG2C+, CD3+CD56+NKG2C- and CD3+CD56-NKG2C+ T cells provided the TCR beta repertoires. Study results and caveats: These clonotypes, the leaders elsewhere, also led the CD3+CD56-NKG2C+ fraction in four donors. Of the CD8+ T cells in more than five donors, roughly 1.0-7.0% belonged to dominant NKG2C+ clonotypes.

Details on this clonotype: Its matching antigen is unknown.

Following a re-call of the 5' RACE reads, TCRdb has one entry per CDR3 protein and lacks DNA. This listing includes 150,000 to 200,000 distinct CDR3 sequences. The CDR3 totals 15 residues. Per the germline V gene, CDR1 is MDHEN and CDR2 is SYDVKM. The sequenced sample was blood T cells: a sorted CD56 or NKG2C T cell subset, CD4+ or CD8+ T cells, or bulk PBMC T cells (not recorded which). The rearrangement links TRBV28 to TRBJ2-7; TCRdb names TRBD1, which stays unverified in the absence of DNA. The clonotype originates from a woman aged 18 to 75 in good health. CDR3 sequence reads: CASSLSSQGAYEQYF.